Listed here is a single T cell receptor beta chain. This clone's antigen is unknown. No base quality values were provided; no much bigger clone lies one nucleotide off. This record belongs to a study of shared T cell receptors in the human thymus (dated by TCRdb to about 2021). General notes on the study: The study examined how self-reactive, shared T-cell receptor alpha chains are generated in the human thymus.

The cysteine opens and the phenylalanine closes a CDR3 of 12 amino acids. Only the CDR3 part of the read is kept: 36 bases, read in frame from the first base. The germline V gene specifies SGHDN as CDR1 and FVKESK as CDR2. V gives up 1 base and J gives up 7 bases, and the segment between their germline ends measures 7 bases. Libraries were built with the immunoSEQ multiplex PCR assay. TCRdb provides this immuneACCESS table in a form limited to in-frame rearrangements. Some clones are lacking; in checked studies, under half of them reflect an unresolved V gene, and why the rest are absent is not known. For this sample the table gives 700,000 or so clones, of which approximately 85% were detected only once. The ten largest clonotypes hold around 0.0099% of the sample. The sample also formed part of further work on human thymus T cells. The second publication reports: In Finland, the donors were immunologically healthy infants who were having open corrective cardiac surgery for congenital heart defects. Thymus tissue was collected as surgical resects that were removed during corrective cardiac surgery. Biased V and J gene segment usage appeared to be present in both thymic and peripheral blood repertoires. The related research reported highly overlapping thymic TCR repertoires among unrelated individuals. The study characterized TCR alpha and beta repertoires from about 8 infant thymus samples and a few related peripheral blood samples. Donor ages ranging from 7 to 244 days were recorded, and five to seven male and a couple of female infants were included in the cohort. Thymocytes were freed from the tissue by mechanical means and kept at -70 degrees C as pellets of roughly 10-32 million cells. Genomic DNA was extracted from frozen cell pellets with a QIAsymphony instrument. The immunoSEQ multiplex PCR assay was used to amplify the TCRB and TCRAD loci from a standardized quantity of quality-controlled genomic DNA. The V(D)J region was spanned by amplicons of a length sufficient to cover the CDR3 and to identify V and J genes. Through the commercial immunoSEQ service, the amplicons were sequenced on an Illumina platform. Corrections for primer bias and sequencing errors followed previously described methods, while TCRAD and TCRB definitions were based on the IMGT database. Repertoires were analysed with immunoSEQ Analyzer 3.0 and VDJTools, covering basic statistics, V/J segment usage, diversity estimates, rarefaction and pairwise overlap. Chao1, ChaoE, Efron-Thisted, Shannon and inverse Simpson indices were used to estimate diversity, which was also estimated on datasets down-sampled to the smallest sample. For repertoire overlap, CDR3 nucleotide sequence, V gene and J gene had to match strictly, and clustering was done by Jaccard-based multidimensional scaling. On average, thymus samples gave 750,000 to 1,000,000 unique TCRB clonotypes, whereas blood samples gave about 84,000.

The clonotype was recovered from a girl under three years old with a congenital heart defect. Donor details come from another sample of the same person, matched by shared clones. The chain joins TRBV14 to TRBJ1-1; perhaps TRBD1 is the D gene, with 5 bases matching. The sequenced sample was thymocytes. The CDR3 here reads CASSQGGLEAFF. The nucleotides read TGTGCCAGCAGCCAAGGGGGCCTTGAAGCTTTCTTT.